This is a list of T cell receptor beta chains from one sample in a study of ipilimumab plus nivolumab after autologous stem cell transplantation. The protocol was immunoSEQ multiplex PCR, while the TCRdb copy is restricted to in-frame clones and leaves out a portion. The data hold tens of thousands of clones, with approximately 83% observed a single time. Sequenced material: PBMCs, taken in a trial of ipilimumab plus nivolumab as post-transplant consolidation. The source of these receptors is a male donor with diffuse large B-cell lymphoma. The CDR3 runs from the conserved cysteine through the conserved F or W. The D gene is left open where the match is weak. Clone size is stated in some rows and not others, as once, few, many or a class when expanded.

v_call	clone_size	j_call	d_call	cdr3_nt	cdr3_aa
TRBV5-1	.	TRBJ1-6	.	TGCGCCAGCAGCTTGGGTAACTGGAATTCACCCCTCCACTTT	CASSLGNWNSPLHF
TRBV29-1	.	TRBJ2-3	.	TGCAGCTGTTTGATGGGAGATACGCAGTATTTT	CSCLMGDTQYF
TRBV5-1	.	TRBJ1-1	.	TGCGCCAGCAGCTTGCAAGGGGACACTGAAGCTTTCTTT	CASSLQGDTEAFF
TRBV6-5	.	TRBJ2-7	.	TGTGCCAGCAGAACAGTAATAGAAGACGAGCAGTACTTC	CASRTVIEDEQYF
TRBV7-8	.	TRBJ1-1	.	TGTGCCAGCAGCTTAATATTCAGAAAGAACACTGAAGCTTTCTTT	CASSLIFRKNTEAFF
TRBV19	.	TRBJ2-5	TRBD1	TGTGCCAGTAGTCGGGACAGCCAAGAGACCCAGTACTTC	CASSRDSQETQYF
TRBV5-4	.	TRBJ2-7	TRBD2	TGCGCCAGCAGCCAAAATCTTGGCGGGGGAGTCCCATACGAGCAGTACTTC	CASSQNLGGGVPYEQYF
TRBV7-2	.	TRBJ1-1	.	TGTGCCAGCAGCTTACACCCGAACACTGAAGCTTTCTTT	CASSLHPNTEAFF
TRBV18	.	TRBJ2-1	TRBD2	TGTGCCAGCTCGACTAGCACCCACAATGAGCAGTTCTTC	CASSTSTHNEQFF
TRBV6-5	.	TRBJ1-3	.	TGTGCCAGACCAGGGTGCCTCGACACCATATATTTT	CARPGCLDTIYF
TRBV7-2	.	TRBJ2-2	.	TGTGCCAGCAGCTTTGGGTTCGGGGAGCTGTTTTTT	CASSFGFGELFF
TRBV6-1	.	TRBJ2-1	TRBD2	TGTGCCAGCAGTGACCCGACCCGGCGGGGGGTTGGCAATGAGCAGTTCTTC	CASSDPTRRGVGNEQFF
TRBV18	.	TRBJ2-7	.	TGTGCCAGCTCACCAGCGAGGGGGGGCACTAGGGAGCAGTACTTC	CASSPARGGTREQYF
TRBV7-2	.	TRBJ2-3	TRBD2	TGTGCCAGCAGCTTAGCACCTAGCGGGGGAACCACAGATACGCAGTATTTT	CASSLAPSGGTTDTQYF
TRBV6-5	.	TRBJ1-2	.	TGTGCCAGCAGTCCCCGGGGTATAGGCTACACCTTC	CASSPRGIGYTF
TRBV19	.	TRBJ2-2	.	TGTGCCAGTAGTATGACAGATTATAACACCGGGGAGCTGTTTTTT	CASSMTDYNTGELFF
TRBV11-2	.	TRBJ2-2	TRBD2	TGTGCCAGCAGCCCCTCCGGTCTAGCGGGGGGGCCAGGTACCGGGGAGCTGTTTTTT	CASSPSGLAGGPGTGELFF
TRBV4-1	.	TRBJ2-3	TRBD2	TGCGCCAGCAGCTCCCGGGGTAGCGGGGGGGCCGCAGATACGCAGTATTTT	CASSSRGSGGAADTQYF
TRBV19	.	TRBJ1-2	.	TGTGCCAGTAGTTGGGAAGGGGCCACCCCTGGAAGTTATTATGGCTACACCTTC	CASSWEGATPGSYYGYTF
TRBV7-3	.	TRBJ2-6	.	TGTGCCAGCAGCGTTAACGCTGGGGCCAACGTCCTGACTTTC	CASSVNAGANVLTF
TRBV7-9	.	TRBJ2-3	TRBD2	TGTGCCAGCAGCTTTGCCCTAGCGGGGTTTCCGCAGTATTTT	CASSFALAGFPQYF
TRBV9	.	TRBJ1-5	.	TGTGCCAGCAGTGACACGGGGAATCAGCCCCAGCATTTT	CASSDTGNQPQHF
TRBV5-8	.	TRBJ1-6	.	TGTGCCAGCAGCTTGCTACAGAATTCACCCCTCCACTTT	CASSLLQNSPLHF
TRBV7-9	.	TRBJ1-1	.	TGTGCCAGCACCCGCCAAGGAGGGGGGGACACTGAAGCTTTCTTT	CASTRQGGGDTEAFF
TRBV9	.	TRBJ1-4	.	TGTGCCAGCAGCGTAGCAAGCGGGGTTAGTGAAAAACTGTTTTTT	CASSVASGVSEKLFF
TRBV7-2	.	TRBJ1-1	.	TGTGCCAGCAGCCACCGGGGCACAATTAACACTGAAGCTTTCTTT	CASSHRGTINTEAFF
TRBV9	.	TRBJ2-7	TRBD1	TGTGCCAGCAGCGGACAGGGGGCGTACGAGCAGTACTTC	CASSGQGAYEQYF
TRBV5-1	.	TRBJ2-1	TRBD2	TGCGCCAGCAGCTTGGATCCCGGGGGGGCCGAAAATGAGCAGTTCTTC	CASSLDPGGAENEQFF
TRBV15	once	TRBJ2-5	TRBD2	TGTGCCACCAGCAGAGAGGGGACTAGCCAAGAGACCCAGTACTTC	CATSREGTSQETQYF
TRBV7-9	.	TRBJ1-4	TRBD1	TGTGCCAGCATGGGGACAGGAAGCGAAAAACTGTTTTTT	CASMGTGSEKLFF
TRBV19	.	TRBJ1-4	.	TGTGCCAGTAGTCCCCTGGGAAGGGAAGATGAAAAACTGTTTTTT	CASSPLGREDEKLFF
TRBV7-2	.	TRBJ1-5	TRBD1	TGTGCCAGCAGCCCCCGAGACAGGGATCCCCAGCATTTT	CASSPRDRDPQHF
TRBV19	.	TRBJ2-1	.	TGTGCCAGTAGTAAGGCTGGGGTTACTAATGAGCAGTTCTTC	CASSKAGVTNEQFF
TRBV6-5	.	TRBJ2-5	TRBD1	TGTGCCAGCAGTTACTCAGGGACAGGGAAAGAGACCCAGTACTTC	CASSYSGTGKETQYF
TRBV5-1	.	TRBJ1-2	.	TGCGCCAGCAGTTCCCGGGGGCGACCAAATGGCTACACCTTC	CASSSRGRPNGYTF
TRBV7-2	.	TRBJ2-1	TRBD2	TGTGCCAGCAGACCCCCAGGGCTAGCGGGGGCCAATGAGCAGTTCTTC	CASRPPGLAGANEQFF
TRBV5-4	.	TRBJ2-5	.	TGTGCCAGCAGCTTGGGGAAGGGGGGGGAGACCCAGTACTTC	CASSLGKGGETQYF
TRBV2	.	TRBJ1-6	.	TGTGCCAGCAGTAGGCAGGTTACAGATAATTCACCCCTCCACTTT	CASSRQVTDNSPLHF
TRBV4-2	.	TRBJ2-7	TRBD2	TGTGCCAGCAGCCAAACCGGGACTAGCGGTTCCTACGAGCAGTACTTC	CASSQTGTSGSYEQYF
TRBV6-1	.	TRBJ2-7	.	TGTGCCAGCAGTGAACGACCAGGGGCCTTCTACGAGCAGTACTTC	CASSERPGAFYEQYF
TRBV7-3	.	TRBJ1-1	.	TGTGCCAGCAGCTTAGTTGAGGGTCTGAACACTGAAGCTTTCTTT	CASSLVEGLNTEAFF
TRBV6-6	.	TRBJ1-2	.	TGTGCCAGCAGTTTGGCGGGAGCTGCCGATGGCTACACCTTC	CASSLAGAADGYTF
TRBV5-1	.	TRBJ2-2	TRBD1	TGCGCCAGCAGCCCGGGACAGTCCTACGGGGAGCTGTTTTTT	CASSPGQSYGELFF
TRBV28	.	TRBJ1-3	TRBD1	TGTGCCAGCAGCCGGGCGGCAGGGGGAACTTTCTCTGGAAACACCATATATTTT	CASSRAAGGTFSGNTIYF